Listed below are T cell receptor beta chains from one sample, sequenced in a study of CD8 T cells in Susac syndrome. TCRdb reprocessed the immunoSEQ multiplex PCR reads via MiXCR and lists one record per CDR3 protein. This sample yields about 83,000 distinct CDR3 sequences, of which 96% are seen a single time; about 0.41% belongs to the top ten. The sample comprised CD8+ T cells from PBMCs. These receptor sequences come from a human donor with Susac syndrome. The CDR3 runs from the conserved cysteine through the conserved F or W. Each record gives: clone size, V gene, D gene, J gene, CDR3 protein, CDR3 DNA. The D gene is left open where the match is weak. Not every row has a clone size; where given, it reads once, few, many or a size class.

>NA|TRBV20-1|NA|TRBJ2-1
CSAKSPVSNEQFF
TGCAGTGCCAAGAGTCCGGTCAGCAATGAGCAGTTCTTC
>NA|TRBV19|TRBD1|TRBJ1-1
CASSRGQAMNTEAFF
TGTGCCAGTAGTCGCGGACAGGCTATGAACACTGAAGCTTTCTTT
>NA|TRBV5-6|TRBD1|TRBJ2-2
CASSPGTGSTGELFF
TGTGCCAGCAGCCCGGGGACAGGGAGCACCGGGGAGCTGTTTTTT
>NA|TRBV7-9|NA|TRBJ2-7
CASSSETGLSYEQYF
TGTGCCAGCAGCTCAGAAACGGGCCTTTCCTACGAGCAGTACTTC
>NA|TRBV28|NA|TRBJ2-7
CASSESYEQYF
TGTGCCAGCAGCGAGTCCTACGAGCAGTACTTC
>NA|TRBV2|NA|TRBJ1-1
CASSPWGKNTEAFF
TGTGCCAGCAGTCCGTGGGGGAAGAACACTGAAGCTTTCTTT
>few|TRBV28|NA|TRBJ2-7
CASSLGSYEQYF
TGTGCCAGCAGTTTAGGGTCCTACGAGCAGTACTTC
>NA|TRBV20-1|NA|TRBJ1-2
CSARDTDLVPGRREYGYTF
TGCAGTGCTAGAGATACGGACCTCGTCCCAGGGAGGAGAGAATATGGCTACACCTTC
>NA|TRBV9|NA|TRBJ1-1
CASSANRFNTEAFF
TGTGCCAGCAGCGCAAACAGGTTTAACACTGAAGCTTTCTTT
>NA|TRBV7-9|TRBD2|TRBJ2-3
CASSSMTSGSTDTQYF
TGTGCCAGCAGCTCCATGACTAGCGGGAGCACAGATACGCAGTATTTT
>NA|TRBV11-2|NA|TRBJ1-1
CASSLARTSTEAFF
TGTGCCAGCAGCCTCGCTAGGACTTCCACTGAAGCTTTCTTT
>NA|TRBV20-1|NA|TRBJ1-1
CSAEGGGDTEAFF
TGCAGTGCGGAGGGGGGCGGCGACACTGAAGCTTTCTTT
>once|TRBV27|TRBD1|TRBJ2-7
CASSSGTGPYEQYF
TGTGCCAGCAGTTCCGGGACAGGACCCTACGAGCAGTACTTC
>NA|TRBV7-8|NA|TRBJ1-4
CASSLGLGELFF
TGTGCCAGCAGCTTAGGCCTCGGAGAACTGTTTTTT
>NA|TRBV20-1|TRBD2|TRBJ2-7
CSAQREFEQYF
TGCAGTGCACAGCGGGAGTTTGAGCAGTACTTC
>NA|TRBV3-1|TRBD2|TRBJ2-7
CASSQEGRAGAAYEQYF
TGTGCCAGCAGCCAAGAAGGGCGAGCGGGGGCCGCCTACGAGCAGTACTTC
>NA|TRBV27|NA|TRBJ2-1
CASSLWGIYNEQFF
TGTGCCAGCAGTTTATGGGGGATCTACAATGAGCAGTTCTTC
>NA|TRBV20-1|TRBD2|TRBJ2-3
CSARGREGTFTDTQYF
TGCAGTGCTAGGGGGCGGGAGGGAACATTCACAGATACGCAGTATTTT
>few|TRBV20-1|NA|TRBJ2-4
CSARPEGVQYF
TGCAGTGCCCGCCCGGAGGGCGTCCAGTACTTC
>NA|TRBV29-1|TRBD1|TRBJ2-2
CSVTGGSGGELFF
TGCAGCGTCACAGGGGGCTCGGGCGGGGAGCTGTTTTTT
>NA|TRBV6-2/TRBV6-3|NA|TRBJ1-5
CASSYQTQPQHF
TGTGCCAGCAGTTACCAGACCCAGCCCCAGCATTTT
>once|TRBV2|TRBD1|TRBJ1-6
CASRGQGDSPLHF
TGTGCCAGCAGAGGACAGGGAGATTCACCCCTCCACTTT